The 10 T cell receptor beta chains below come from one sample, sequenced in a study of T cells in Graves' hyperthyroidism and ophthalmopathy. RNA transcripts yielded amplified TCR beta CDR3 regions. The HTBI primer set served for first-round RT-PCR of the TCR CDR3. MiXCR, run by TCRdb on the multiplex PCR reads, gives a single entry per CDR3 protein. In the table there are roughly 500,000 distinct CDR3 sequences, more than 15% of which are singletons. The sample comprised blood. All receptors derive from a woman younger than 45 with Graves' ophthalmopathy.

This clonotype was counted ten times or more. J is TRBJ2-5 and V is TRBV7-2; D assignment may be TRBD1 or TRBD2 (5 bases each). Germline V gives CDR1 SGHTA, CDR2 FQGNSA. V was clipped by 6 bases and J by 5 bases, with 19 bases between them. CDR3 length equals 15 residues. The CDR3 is CASRSNPGREETQYF. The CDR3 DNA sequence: TGTGCCAGCAGATCTAATCCGGGACGCGAGGAGACCCAGTACTTC.

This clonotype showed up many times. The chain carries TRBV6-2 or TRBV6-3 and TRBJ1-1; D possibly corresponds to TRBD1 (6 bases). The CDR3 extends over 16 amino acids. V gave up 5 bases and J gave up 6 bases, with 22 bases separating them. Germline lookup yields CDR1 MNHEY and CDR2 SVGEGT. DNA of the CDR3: TGTGCCAGCAGTCCTGACCAGGGGCGGGGGCTTCCTGAAGCTTTCTTT. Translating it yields CASSPDQGRGLPEAFF.

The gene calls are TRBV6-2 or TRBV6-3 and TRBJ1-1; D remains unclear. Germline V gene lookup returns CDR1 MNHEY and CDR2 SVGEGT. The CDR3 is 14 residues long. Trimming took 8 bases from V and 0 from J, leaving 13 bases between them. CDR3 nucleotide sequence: TGTGCCAGCTCGAGAAGCAATTTGAACACTGAAGCTTTCTTT. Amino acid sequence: CASSRSNLNTEAFF.

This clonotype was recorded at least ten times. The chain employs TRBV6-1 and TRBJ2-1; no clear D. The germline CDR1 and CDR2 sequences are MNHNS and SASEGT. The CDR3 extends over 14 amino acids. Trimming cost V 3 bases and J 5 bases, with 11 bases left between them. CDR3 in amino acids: CASSDPPYDNEQFF. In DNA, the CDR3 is TGTGCCAGCAGTGACCCCCCTTACGACAATGAGCAGTTCTTC.

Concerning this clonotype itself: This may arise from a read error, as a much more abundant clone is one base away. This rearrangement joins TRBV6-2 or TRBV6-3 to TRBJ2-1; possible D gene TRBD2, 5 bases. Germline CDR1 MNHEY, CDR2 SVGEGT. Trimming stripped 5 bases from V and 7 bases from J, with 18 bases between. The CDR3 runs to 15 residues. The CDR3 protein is CASSHQDSLGNEQFF. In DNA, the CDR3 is TGTGCCAGCAGTCATCAGGACTCCCTAGGGAATGAGCAGTTCTTC.

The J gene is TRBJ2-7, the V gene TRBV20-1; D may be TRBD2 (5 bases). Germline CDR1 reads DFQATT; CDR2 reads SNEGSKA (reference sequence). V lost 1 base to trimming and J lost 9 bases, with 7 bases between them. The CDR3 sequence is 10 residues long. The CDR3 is CSARGEWQYF. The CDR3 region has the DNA TGCAGTGCTAGAGGGGAGTGGCAGTACTTC.

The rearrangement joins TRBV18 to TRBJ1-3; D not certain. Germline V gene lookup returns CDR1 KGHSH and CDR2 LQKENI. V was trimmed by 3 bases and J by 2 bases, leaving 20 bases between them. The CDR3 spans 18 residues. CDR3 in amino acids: CASSPLGFGGGAGNTIYF. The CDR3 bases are TGTGCCAGCTCACCGCTCGGCTTTGGAGGAGGTGCTGGAAACACCATATATTTT.

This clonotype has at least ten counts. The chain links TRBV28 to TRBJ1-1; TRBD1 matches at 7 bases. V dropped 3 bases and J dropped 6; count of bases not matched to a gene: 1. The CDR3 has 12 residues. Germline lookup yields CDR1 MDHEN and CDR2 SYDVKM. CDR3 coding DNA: TGTGCCAGCAGTTTGACAGGGCCTGAAGCTTTCTTT. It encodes CASSLTGPEAFF.

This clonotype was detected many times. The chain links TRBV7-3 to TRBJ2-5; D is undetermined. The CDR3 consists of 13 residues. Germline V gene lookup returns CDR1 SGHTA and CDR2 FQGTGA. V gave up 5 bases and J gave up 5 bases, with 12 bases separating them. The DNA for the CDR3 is TGTGCCAGCAGCACCAACTCCGGCGAGACCCAGTACTTC. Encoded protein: CASSTNSGETQYF.

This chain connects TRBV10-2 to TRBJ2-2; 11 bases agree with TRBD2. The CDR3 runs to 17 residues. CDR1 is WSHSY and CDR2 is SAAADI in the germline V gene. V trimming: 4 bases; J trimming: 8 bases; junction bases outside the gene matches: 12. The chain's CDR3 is CASSGVSGRAWLGELFF. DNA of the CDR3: TGCGCCAGCAGTGGTGTTAGCGGGAGGGCCTGGTTAGGGGAGCTGTTTTTT.